Listed below are T cell receptor beta chains from one sample, sequenced in a study of T cells after yellow fever vaccination. TCRdb redid the calling of the 5' RACE reads with MiXCR, one entry per CDR3 protein. The sample gives more than 450,000 distinct CDR3 sequences, roughly 22% of which show up once; roughly a sixth is in the top ten. The specimen comprised PBMCs, sampled approximately 22 days after the first yellow fever vaccination. The source of these receptors is a man aged 18 to 29 who received the YFV17D yellow fever vaccine. Each CDR3 is given with its conserved first and last residue. Fields, in order: V gene, D gene, clone size, J gene, CDR3 DNA, CDR3 protein. The D gene is left open where the match is weak. Clone size is shown for a subset of rows, as once, few, many or a class of expanded clone.

TRBV7-9	-	-	TRBJ2-7	TGTGCCAGCAGCGGGGAGGCCGTCCCAGTTGGCGAGCAGTACTTC	CASSGEAVPVGEQYF
TRBV12-3/TRBV12-4	-	-	TRBJ2-3	TGTGCCAGCTCCGGGGATAGCACAGATACGCAGTATTTT	CASSGDSTDTQYF
TRBV7-3	-	few	TRBJ2-3	TGTGCCAGCAGCCCCCTTGCGGCAGATACGCAGTATTTT	CASSPLAADTQYF
TRBV21-1	-	few	TRBJ2-7	TGTGCCAGCAGCAAAGCGCGAACGAAGAGCTCCTACGAGCAGTACTTC	CASSKARTKSSYEQYF
TRBV19	-	-	TRBJ2-2	TGTGCCAGTAGTTACGGGACCGGGGAGCTGTTTTTT	CASSYGTGELFF
TRBV6-5	-	-	TRBJ1-1	TGTGCCAGCAGCTACTCGGACAACATGGGGACTGAAGCTTTCTTT	CASSYSDNMGTEAFF
TRBV6-1	TRBD1	-	TRBJ1-6	TGTGCCAGCACCTGGGACAGGGGTGGCTCACCCCTCCACTTT	CASTWDRGGSPLHF
TRBV7-6	-	few	TRBJ1-5	TGTGCCAGCAGCTACATGGGGAGCAATCAGCCCCAGCATTTT	CASSYMGSNQPQHF
TRBV29-1	-	-	TRBJ1-2	TGCAGCGGAAATGGACAGTATGGCTACACCTTC	CSGNGQYGYTF
TRBV4-3	TRBD1	many	TRBJ2-5	TGCGCCAGCAGCCGGGACAGGGGGGAGACCCAGTACTTC	CASSRDRGETQYF
TRBV7-3	-	few	TRBJ2-5	TGTGCCAGCAGCCAAACAGCCAAAGAGACCCAGTACTTC	CASSQTAKETQYF
TRBV5-1	-	-	TRBJ2-7	TGCGCCAGCAGCTTGGCAGGGGGGGGCGACGAGCAGTACTTC	CASSLAGGGDEQYF
TRBV7-8	-	few	TRBJ1-1	TGTGCCAGCAGACCTGAGGGGCAGACCAAAGCTTTCTTT	CASRPEGQTKAFF
TRBV5-1	TRBD1	few	TRBJ1-5	TGCGCCAGCAGTTGGGACAGGGATCAGCCCCAGCATTTT	CASSWDRDQPQHF
TRBV5-1	-	few	TRBJ1-2	TGCGCCAGCAGCCTCAGTAGCTCCGGCTACACCTTC	CASSLSSSGYTF
TRBV28	-	few	TRBJ1-6	TGTGCCAGCAGTTTAGGGGGTAACAATTCACCCCTCCACTTT	CASSLGGNNSPLHF
TRBV28	-	-	TRBJ2-3	TGTGCCAGCACCTTCGATAGGGTTTCTAGCACAGATACGCAGTATTTT	CASTFDRVSSTDTQYF
TRBV6-5	-	-	TRBJ2-4	TGTGCCAGCAGTACATTGAACATTCAGTACTTC	CASSTLNIQYF
TRBV12-3/TRBV12-4	TRBD1	many	TRBJ2-5	TGTGCCAGCAGTCCAGACAGGGTCGAAGAGACCCAGTACTTC	CASSPDRVEETQYF
TRBV28	-	few	TRBJ1-5	TGTGCCAGCAGTCCCCCTTTGTATTGGGACATCAATCAGCCCCAGCATTTT	CASSPPLYWDINQPQHF
TRBV29-1	TRBD1	few	TRBJ1-2	TGCAGCGTGCGACAGGGACTTGGGGAGTATGGCTACACCTTC	CSVRQGLGEYGYTF
TRBV27	TRBD1	few	TRBJ1-2	TGTGCCAGCAGTCCGACAAGGACAGGGCGATATGGCTACACCTTC	CASSPTRTGRYGYTF
TRBV20-1	TRBD2	-	TRBJ2-1	TGCAGTGCTAGAGGCACTAGCGGGGTCGGCGATGAGCAGTTCTTC	CSARGTSGVGDEQFF
TRBV14	TRBD2	few	TRBJ2-5	TGTGCCAGCAGCCAAGATTTGGCGCGGGGGGGCTCCGAGACCCAGTACTTC	CASSQDLARGGSETQYF
TRBV29-1	TRBD1	many	TRBJ2-5	TGCAGCGTCGATAGACAGGGGGAGACCCAGTACTTC	CSVDRQGETQYF
TRBV6-5	-	few	TRBJ1-2	TGTGCCAGCAGTTACTCGACTAGGGGCTATGGCTACACCTTC	CASSYSTRGYGYTF
TRBV27	TRBD1	many	TRBJ1-1	TGTGCCAGCAGAAACAGGGGGCGCGAGATTTGGGGAGCTTTCTTT	CASRNRGREIWGAFF
TRBV4-3	TRBD1	few	TRBJ1-1	TGCGCCAGCAGCCAAGCAACACAGGGGACTGAAGCTTTCTTT	CASSQATQGTEAFF
TRBV18	-	few	TRBJ2-2	TGTGCCAGCTCAAAAGCTCAGAGGGAGCTGTTTTTT	CASSKAQRELFF